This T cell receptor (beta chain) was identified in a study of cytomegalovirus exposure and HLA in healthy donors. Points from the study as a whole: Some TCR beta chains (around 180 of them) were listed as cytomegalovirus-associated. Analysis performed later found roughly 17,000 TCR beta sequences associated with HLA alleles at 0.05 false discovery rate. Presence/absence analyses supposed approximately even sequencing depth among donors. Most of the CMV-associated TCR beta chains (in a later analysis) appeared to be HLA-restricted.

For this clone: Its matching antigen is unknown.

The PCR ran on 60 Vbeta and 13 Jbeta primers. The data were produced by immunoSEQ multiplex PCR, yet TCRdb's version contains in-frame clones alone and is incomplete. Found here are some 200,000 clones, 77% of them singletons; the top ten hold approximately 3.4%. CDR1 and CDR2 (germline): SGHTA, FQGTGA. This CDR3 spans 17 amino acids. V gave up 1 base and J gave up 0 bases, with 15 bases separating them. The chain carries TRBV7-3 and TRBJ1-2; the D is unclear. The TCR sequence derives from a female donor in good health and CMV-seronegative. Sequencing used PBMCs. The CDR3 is CASSLMGEPSSNYGYTF. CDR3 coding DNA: TGTGCCAGCAGCTTAATGGGAGAACCATCCTCTAACTATGGCTACACCTTC.